Included here is one T cell receptor (beta chain) sequence, with context. The CDR3 has 15 residues. Trimming took 7 bases from V and 0 from J; bases not matched to a gene: 8. The germline V gene has CDR1 SQVTM and CDR2 ANQGSEA. The data were taken from a study of blood T cell repertoires in COVID-19. Study details: Collection of acute and convalescent COVID-19 samples took place in the United States, Italy and Spain. T cells, B-cell-depleted T cells, or PBMCs supplied cDNA or gDNA.

Original methodology: Reference gene primers were amplified, and this amplification served to estimate nucleated cell counts. Profiled with immunoSEQ multiplex PCR; TCRdb holds only in-frame clones, not every one. The V and J calls and clone size are taken from that table; D and trimming were inferred from the DNA. Of approximately 350,000 clones in the sample, roughly 90% were seen once. The sample consisted of peripheral blood. This TCR was recovered from a man aged 40-50 years with acute or convalescent COVID-19. J is TRBJ2-3 and V is TRBV29-1; 9 bases fit TRBD1. CDR3: CSGKGQGFSTDTQYF. In DNA form, the CDR3 reads TGCAGCGGAAAGGGACAGGGCTTTAGCACAGATACGCAGTATTTT.